Included here is one T cell receptor (beta chain) sequence, with context. Its antigen is still unknown. The data originate from a study of shared clonotypes between healthy human individuals. CDR3 length: 15 amino acids. CDR1 is MNHEY, CDR2 SVGAGI, per germline. The V segment lost 4 bases and the J segment 2 bases; nucleotides outside the gene matches: 6. Only CD45RO-negative cells positively selected for CCR7 counted as naive CD8 cells, so terminally differentiated effector memory CD45RA+ cells were excluded. Every donor was a Caucasian adult from Nashville, Tennessee. TCRdb's table, derived via immunoSEQ multiplex PCR, lists solely in-frame clones and lacks some. The profile shows millions of clones, about 93% of them singletons. Whole-study findings and limits: Larger estimated richness was generally recorded for naive subsets relative to memory subsets. Enrolling few donors narrowed the genetic and exposure-history diversity that was represented. Against clonotypes common to all four donors, non-shared ones had lower generation probabilities.

This chain links TRBV6-5 with TRBJ2-5, with 8 bases matching TRBD1. The source material was naive CD8+ T cells from PBMCs. The clonotype comes from a man between 18 and 29 years old in good health. Some clones in this sample may be carry-over from other donors' samples. The CDR3 sequence is CASSSRDRSQETQYF. CDR3 bases: TGTGCCAGCAGTTCGCGGGACAGGAGTCAAGAGACCCAGTACTTC.